This TCR beta chain was obtained from a study of radiotherapy plus CTLA-4 blockade in lung cancer. Clones were read by immunoSEQ multiplex PCR, and TCRdb kept only the in-frame ones, dropping some. The sample yields about 51,000 clones, 77% seen once. The receptor was derived from a human donor with non-small cell lung cancer whose response to radiotherapy plus ipilimumab could not be evaluated. Specimen: peripheral blood, collected from a patient treated with radiotherapy plus ipilimumab.

CDR3 sequence: CASSFRGLAAPGDTGELFF. The CDR3 DNA follows: TGTGCCAGCAGCTTTCGTGGACTAGCGGCCCCGGGGGACACCGGGGAGCTGTTTTTT. The chain uses TRBV7-9 and TRBJ2-2, with 10 bases identical to TRBD2. Looked up from germline, CDR1 is SEHNR and CDR2 is FQNEAQ (reference sequence). V shed 3 bases, J shed 3 bases, and the junction held 13 bases outside the gene matches. The CDR3 spans 19 residues. The full variable domain, completed using reference TRBV7-9 and TRBJ2-2, is DTGVSQNPRHKITKRGQNVTFRCDPISEHNRLYWYRQTLGQGPEFLTYFQNEAQLEKSRLLSDRFSAERPKGSFSTLEIQRTEQGDSAMYLCASSFRGLAAPGDTGELFFGEGSRLTVL.